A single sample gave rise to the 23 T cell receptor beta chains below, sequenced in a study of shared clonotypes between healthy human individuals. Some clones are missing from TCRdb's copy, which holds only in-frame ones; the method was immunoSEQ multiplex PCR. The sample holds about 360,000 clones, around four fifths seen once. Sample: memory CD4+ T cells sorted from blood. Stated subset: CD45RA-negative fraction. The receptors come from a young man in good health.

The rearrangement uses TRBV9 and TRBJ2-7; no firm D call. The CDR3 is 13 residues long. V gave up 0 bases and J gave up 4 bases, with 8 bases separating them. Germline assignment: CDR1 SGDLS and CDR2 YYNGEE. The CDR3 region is CASSVESGYEQYF. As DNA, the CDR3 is TGTGCCAGCAGCGTAGAGTCTGGTTACGAGCAGTACTTC. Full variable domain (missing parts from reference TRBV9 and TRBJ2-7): DSGVTQTPKHLITATGQRVTLRCSPRSGDLSVYWYQQSLDQGLQFLIQYYNGEERAKGNILERFSAQQFPDLHSELNLSSLELGDSALYFCASSVESGYEQYFGPGTRLTVT.

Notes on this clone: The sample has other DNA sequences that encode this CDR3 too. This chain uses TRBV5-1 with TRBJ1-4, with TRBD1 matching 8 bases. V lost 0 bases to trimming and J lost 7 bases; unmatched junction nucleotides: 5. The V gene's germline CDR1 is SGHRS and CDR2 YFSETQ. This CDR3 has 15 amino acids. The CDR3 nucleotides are TGCGCCAGCAGCTTGGCCGGACAGGGCGGTGAAAAACTGTTTTTT. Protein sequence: CASSLAGQGGEKLFF.

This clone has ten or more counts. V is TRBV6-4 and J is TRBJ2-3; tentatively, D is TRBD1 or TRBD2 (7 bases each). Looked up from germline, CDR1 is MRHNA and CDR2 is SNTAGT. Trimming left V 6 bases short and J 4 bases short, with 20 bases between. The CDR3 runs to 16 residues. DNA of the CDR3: TGTGCCAGCAGCAGGGGAGGGGCAGGGGGAGCAGATACGCAGTATTTT. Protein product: CASSRGGAGGADTQYF.

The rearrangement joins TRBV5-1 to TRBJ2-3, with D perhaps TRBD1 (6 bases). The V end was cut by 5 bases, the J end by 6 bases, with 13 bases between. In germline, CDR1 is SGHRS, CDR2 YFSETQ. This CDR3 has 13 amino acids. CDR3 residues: CASSRDTLDTQYF. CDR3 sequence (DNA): TGCGCCAGCAGTCGGGACACTCTGGATACGCAGTATTTT.

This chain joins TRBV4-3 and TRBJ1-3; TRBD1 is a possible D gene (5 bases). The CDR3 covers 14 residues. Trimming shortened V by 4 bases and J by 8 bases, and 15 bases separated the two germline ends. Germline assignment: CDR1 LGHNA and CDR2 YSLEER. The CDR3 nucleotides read TGCGCCAGCAGCCCCTCCGGGACGACGGACACCATATATTTT. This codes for CASSPSGTTDTIYF.

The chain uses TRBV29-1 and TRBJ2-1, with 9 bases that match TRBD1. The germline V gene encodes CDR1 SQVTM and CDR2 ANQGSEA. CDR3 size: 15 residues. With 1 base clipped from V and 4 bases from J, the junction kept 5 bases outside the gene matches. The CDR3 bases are TGCAGCGTTGAAGGACGACAGGGGGGGTACAATGAGCAGTTCTTC. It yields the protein CSVEGRQGGYNEQFF.

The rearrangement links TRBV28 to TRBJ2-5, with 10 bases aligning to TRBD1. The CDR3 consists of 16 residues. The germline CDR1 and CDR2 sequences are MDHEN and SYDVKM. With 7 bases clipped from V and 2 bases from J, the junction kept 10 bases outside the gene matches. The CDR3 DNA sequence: TGTGCCAGCACCTTAACCGGGACAGGGGTACAAGAGACCCAGTACTTC. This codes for CASTLTGTGVQETQYF.

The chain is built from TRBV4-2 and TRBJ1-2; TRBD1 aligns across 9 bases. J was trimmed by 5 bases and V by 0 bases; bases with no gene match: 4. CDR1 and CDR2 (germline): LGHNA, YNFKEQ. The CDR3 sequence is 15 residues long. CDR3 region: CASSQDRTGEYGYTF. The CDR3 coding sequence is TGTGCCAGCAGCCAAGATCGGACAGGGGAATATGGCTACACCTTC.

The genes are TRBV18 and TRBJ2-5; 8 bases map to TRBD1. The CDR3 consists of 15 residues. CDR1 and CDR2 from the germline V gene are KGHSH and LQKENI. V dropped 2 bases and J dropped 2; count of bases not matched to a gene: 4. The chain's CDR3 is CASSPYGTGQETQYF. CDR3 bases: TGTGCCAGCTCACCATATGGGACAGGACAAGAGACCCAGTACTTC. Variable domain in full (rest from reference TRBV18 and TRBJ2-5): NAGVMQNPRHLVRRRGQEARLRCSPMKGHSHVYWYRQLPEEGLKFMVYLQKENIIDESGMPKERFSAEFPKEGPSILRIQQVVRGDSAAYFCASSPYGTGQETQYFGPGTRLLVL.

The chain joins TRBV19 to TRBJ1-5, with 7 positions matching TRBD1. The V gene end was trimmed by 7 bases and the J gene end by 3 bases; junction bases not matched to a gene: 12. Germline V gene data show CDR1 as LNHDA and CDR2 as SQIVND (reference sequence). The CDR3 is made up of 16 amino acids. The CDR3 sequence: CASTHGPGGNNQPQHF. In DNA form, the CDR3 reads TGTGCCAGTACCCACGGGCCAGGGGGTAACAATCAGCCCCAGCATTTT.

The CDR3 DNA follows: TGTGCCAGCAGCCTGGACCGTCGGGAGCTGTTTTTT. Translation: CASSLDRRELFF. J is TRBJ2-2 and V is TRBV2, with D uncertain. The CDR3 totals 12 residues. The germline V gene encodes CDR1 SNHLY and CDR2 FYNNEI. Trimming stripped 6 bases from V and 9 bases from J, with 11 bases between.

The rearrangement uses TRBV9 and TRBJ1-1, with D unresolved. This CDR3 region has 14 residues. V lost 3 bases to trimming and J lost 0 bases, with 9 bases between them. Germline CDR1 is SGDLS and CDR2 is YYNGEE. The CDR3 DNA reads TGTGCCAGCAGCGCCAGTAATTTGAACACTGAAGCTTTCTTT. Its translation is CASSASNLNTEAFF.

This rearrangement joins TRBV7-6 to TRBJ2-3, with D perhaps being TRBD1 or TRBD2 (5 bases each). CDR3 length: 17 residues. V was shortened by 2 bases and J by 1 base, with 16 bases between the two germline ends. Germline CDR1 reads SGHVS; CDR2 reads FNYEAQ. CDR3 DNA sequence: TGTGCCAGCAGCTTATCCGGGACCCCTACCGGCACAGATACGCAGTATTTT. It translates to CASSLSGTPTGTDTQYF.

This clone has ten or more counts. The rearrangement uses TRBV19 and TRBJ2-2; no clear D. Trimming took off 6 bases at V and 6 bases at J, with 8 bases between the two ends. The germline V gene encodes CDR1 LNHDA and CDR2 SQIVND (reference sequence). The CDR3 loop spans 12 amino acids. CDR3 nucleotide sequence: TGTGCCAGTAGAAGAACCCCCGGGGAGCTGTTTTTT. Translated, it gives CASRRTPGELFF.

CDR3 in amino acids: CASSELASAYEQYF. For the CDR3, the DNA is TGCGCCAGCAGTGAGCTAGCTTCAGCCTACGAGCAGTACTTC. The chain combines TRBV10-2 with TRBJ2-7; D perhaps matches TRBD2 (5 bases). This CDR3 region has 14 residues. V dropped 2 bases and J dropped 2 bases, with 10 bases sitting between them. Germline V gene lookup returns CDR1 WSHSY and CDR2 SAAADI.

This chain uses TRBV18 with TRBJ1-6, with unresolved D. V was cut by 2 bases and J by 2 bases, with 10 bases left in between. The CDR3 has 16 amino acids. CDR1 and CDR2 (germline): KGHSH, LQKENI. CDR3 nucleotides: TGTGCCAGCTCACCAGAGGAGGTCCCCTATAATTCACCCCTCCACTTT. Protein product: CASSPEEVPYNSPLHF. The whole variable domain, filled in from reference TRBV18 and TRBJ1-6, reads NAGVMQNPRHLVRRRGQEARLRCSPMKGHSHVYWYRQLPEEGLKFMVYLQKENIIDESGMPKERFSAEFPKEGPSILRIQQVVRGDSAAYFCASSPEEVPYNSPLHFGNGTRLTVT.

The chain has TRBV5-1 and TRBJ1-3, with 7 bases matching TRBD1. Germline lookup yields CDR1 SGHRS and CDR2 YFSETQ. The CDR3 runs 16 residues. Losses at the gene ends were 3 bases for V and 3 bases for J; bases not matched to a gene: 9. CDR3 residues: CASSSTGTDLGNTIYF. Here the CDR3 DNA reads TGCGCCAGCAGCTCAACCGGGACAGACCTTGGAAACACCATATATTTT. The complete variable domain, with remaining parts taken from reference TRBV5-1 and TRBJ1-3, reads KAGVTQTPRYLIKTRGQQVTLSCSPISGHRSVSWYQQTPGQGLQFLFEYFSETQRNKGNFPGRFSGRQFSNSRSEMNVSTLELGDSALYLCASSSTGTDLGNTIYFGEGSWLTVV.

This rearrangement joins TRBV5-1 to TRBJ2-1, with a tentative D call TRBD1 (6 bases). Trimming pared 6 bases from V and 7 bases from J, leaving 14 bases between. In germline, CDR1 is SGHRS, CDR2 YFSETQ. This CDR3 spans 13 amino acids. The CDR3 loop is CASNTDRLNEQFF. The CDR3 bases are TGCGCCAGCAACACAGACAGGTTAAATGAGCAGTTCTTC.

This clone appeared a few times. CDR3 sequence: CASSWGLENEQFF. As DNA, the CDR3 is TGTGCCAGTAGTTGGGGACTAGAAAATGAGCAGTTCTTC. This sequence joins TRBV19 and TRBJ2-1; 8 bases agree with TRBD2. Germline V gene sequence: CDR1 LNHDA, CDR2 SQIVND (reference sequence). CDR3 size: 13 residues. Germline trimming cut 5 bases from V and 7 bases from J; bases unmatched to any gene: 4.

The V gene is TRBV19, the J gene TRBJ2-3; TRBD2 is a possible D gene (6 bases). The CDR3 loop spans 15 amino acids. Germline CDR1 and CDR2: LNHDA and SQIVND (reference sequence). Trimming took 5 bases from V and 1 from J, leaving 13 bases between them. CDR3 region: CASSAGGSGTDTQYF. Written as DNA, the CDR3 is TGTGCCAGTAGTGCCGGGGGTAGCGGCACAGATACGCAGTATTTT.

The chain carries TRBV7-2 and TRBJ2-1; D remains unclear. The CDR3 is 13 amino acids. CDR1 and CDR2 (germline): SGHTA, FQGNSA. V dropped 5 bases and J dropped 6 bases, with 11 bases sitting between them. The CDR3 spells CASSTTPSNEQFF. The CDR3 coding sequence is TGTGCCAGCAGCACGACCCCGAGCAATGAGCAGTTCTTC.

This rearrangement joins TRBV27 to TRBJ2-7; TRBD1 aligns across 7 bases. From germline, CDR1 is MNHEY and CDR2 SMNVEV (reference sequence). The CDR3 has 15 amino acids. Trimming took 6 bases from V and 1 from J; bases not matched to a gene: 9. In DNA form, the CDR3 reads TGTGCCAGCAGGGGATTGACAGGGAATTCCTACGAGCAGTACTTC. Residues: CASRGLTGNSYEQYF.

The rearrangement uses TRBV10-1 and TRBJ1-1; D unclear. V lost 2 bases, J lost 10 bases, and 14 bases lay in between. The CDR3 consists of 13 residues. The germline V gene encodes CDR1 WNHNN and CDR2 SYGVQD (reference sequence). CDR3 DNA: TGCGCCAGCAGTGAGAATGGGCTAATGGGAGCTTTCTTT. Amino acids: CASSENGLMGAFF.